The rows below give T cell receptor beta chains drawn from one sample of a study of cytotoxic CD8 clonotypes in ibrutinib-treated CLL. Method: immunoSEQ multiplex PCR; TCRdb's copy keeps in-frame clones and lacks some. Of around 140,000 clones in the sample, 80% were seen once. The sequences come from PBMCs, collected after 36 months of ibrutinib treatment. The receptors originated from a human donor with chronic lymphocytic leukemia. Each CDR3 is given with its conserved first and last residue. D genes are given only for firm matches. Some rows have no size entry. The others give once, few or many, or a class for an expanded clone.

d_call	v_call	j_call	clone_size	cdr3_aa	cdr3_nt
.	TRBV7-9	TRBJ2-2	.	CASSSLLGDPTGELFF	TGTGCCAGCAGCTCCCTTTTGGGAGATCCCACCGGGGAGCTGTTTTTT
.	TRBV10-3	TRBJ1-1	.	CATTSLSTEAFF	TGTGCCACTACTAGCCTGAGTACGGAAGCTTTCTTT
.	TRBV19	TRBJ1-1	.	CASSIGLTEAFF	TGTGCCAGTAGTATAGGTCTCACTGAAGCTTTCTTT
.	TRBV6-1	TRBJ2-1	.	CASTRERDEQFF	TGTGCCAGCACTCGGGAGAGGGATGAGCAGTTCTTC
TRBD1	TRBV30	TRBJ2-7	.	CAWSVRGTAIYEQYF	TGTGCCTGGAGTGTAAGAGGGACAGCCATATACGAGCAGTACTTC
.	TRBV9	TRBJ2-3	.	CASTSTVSDTQYF	TGTGCCAGCACGTCGACGGTTTCAGATACGCAGTATTTT
.	TRBV9	TRBJ2-3	.	CASSSFLDTQYF	TGTGCCAGCAGCTCGTTTCTGGATACGCAGTATTTT
TRBD1	TRBV29-1	TRBJ1-2	.	CSVEGLDRGLFYGYTF	TGCAGCGTTGAAGGTTTGGACAGGGGGCTCTTCTATGGCTACACCTTC
.	TRBV28	TRBJ1-4	.	CASSPLQAGRGEKLFF	TGTGCCAGCAGTCCCCTCCAGGCGGGGAGGGGTGAAAAACTGTTTTTT
.	TRBV2	TRBJ2-7	few	CASSDGGYYEQYF	TGTGCCAGCAGTGACGGGGGTTACTACGAGCAGTACTTC
.	TRBV4-1	TRBJ1-6	once	CASSQVQLGNSPLHF	TGCGCCAGCAGCCAAGTTCAGCTAGGTAATTCACCCCTCCACTTT
.	TRBV5-1	TRBJ1-2	.	CASSLAGAINNYGYTF	TGCGCCAGCAGCTTGGCCGGGGCCATTAATAACTATGGCTACACCTTC
.	TRBV6-6	TRBJ1-1	once	CASTAWDTEAFF	TGTGCCAGCACCGCATGGGACACTGAAGCTTTCTTT
TRBD1	TRBV27	TRBJ2-1	.	CACGQATYNEQFF	TGTGCCTGCGGACAGGCAACCTACAATGAGCAGTTCTTC
.	TRBV29-1	TRBJ2-1	.	CSVVRDSNNEQFF	TGCAGCGTTGTAAGGGACTCAAACAATGAGCAGTTCTTC
TRBD1	TRBV6-5	TRBJ2-3	.	CASRRTGLTDTQYF	TGTGCCAGCCGACGGACAGGGTTGACAGATACGCAGTATTTT
.	TRBV5-1	TRBJ2-2	.	CASSIAGHLANTGELFF	TGCGCCAGCAGCATCGCGGGACACCTCGCGAACACCGGGGAGCTGTTTTTT
.	TRBV29-1	TRBJ2-1	.	CSVSRFNEQFF	TGCAGCGTTTCCCGGTTTAATGAGCAGTTCTTC
.	TRBV9	TRBJ2-1	few	CASSVGTRSYNEQFF	TGTGCCAGCAGCGTAGGCACCCGCTCCTACAATGAGCAGTTCTTC
TRBD2	TRBV4-2	TRBJ2-7	.	CASSQRLAAYEQYF	TGTGCCAGCAGCCAACGACTAGCAGCCTACGAGCAGTACTTC
.	TRBV18	TRBJ1-3	.	CASSPFDLSGNTIYF	TGTGCCAGCTCACCCTTCGACCTCTCTGGAAACACCATATATTTT
.	TRBV18	TRBJ1-5	.	CASSPGGSQGQPQHF	TGTGCCAGCTCACCGGGGGGTTCCCAGGGTCAGCCCCAGCATTTT
.	TRBV30	TRBJ1-5	few	CAWSVSALSNQPQHF	TGTGCCTGGAGTGTATCGGCGCTTAGCAATCAGCCCCAGCATTTT
.	TRBV5-1	TRBJ2-7	.	CASSPGQSSYEQYF	TGCGCCAGCAGCCCCGGACAGAGCTCCTACGAGCAGTACTTC
.	TRBV19	TRBJ1-1	few	CACIGTPGTEAFF	TGTGCCTGCATCGGGACCCCAGGCACTGAAGCTTTCTTT
.	TRBV5-6	TRBJ1-5	.	CASSWGGPSNQPQHF	TGTGCCAGCAGCTGGGGGGGGCCTAGCAATCAGCCCCAGCATTTT
.	TRBV10-3	TRBJ1-5	.	CAAGRRRRDVYSNQPQHF	TGTGCCGCCGGACGACGAAGAAGGGACGTGTATAGCAATCAGCCCCAGCATTTT
.	TRBV27	TRBJ1-1	.	CASSLSRGTVNTEAFF	TGTGCCAGCAGTTTATCACGCGGGACCGTGAACACTGAAGCTTTCTTT
.	TRBV5-1	TRBJ2-7	.	CASSLEWGLHEQYF	TGCGCCAGCAGCTTGGAATGGGGGCTCCACGAGCAGTACTTC
.	TRBV19	TRBJ2-7	.	CASSLEAASYEQYF	TGTGCCAGTAGTCTCGAAGCGGCCTCCTACGAGCAGTACTTC
.	TRBV5-1	TRBJ2-7	.	CASSLNMEVGVEQYF	TGCGCCAGCAGCTTAAACATGGAAGTGGGGGTCGAGCAGTACTTC
TRBD1	TRBV10-3	TRBJ1-3	.	CAISWDRSRGNTIYF	TGTGCCATCAGTTGGGACAGGTCGAGGGGAAACACCATATATTTT
.	TRBV4-1	TRBJ1-2	.	CASSPFSRQLNYGYTF	TGCGCCAGCAGCCCGTTCAGCCGGCAATTAAACTATGGCTACACCTTC
.	TRBV19	TRBJ2-2	.	CASSSQGTGELFF	TGTGCCAGTAGTTCGCAGGGTACCGGGGAGCTGTTTTTT
.	TRBV11-2	TRBJ2-1	.	CASSLGGSSYNEQFF	TGTGCCAGCAGCTTAGGGGGAAGCTCCTACAATGAGCAGTTCTTC
.	TRBV19	TRBJ1-5	.	CASSVRGHGQPQHF	TGTGCCAGTAGTGTAAGAGGCCATGGTCAGCCCCAGCATTTT
.	TRBV28	TRBJ2-1	.	CASSLGRGRNNEQFF	TGTGCCAGCAGTTTAGGCAGGGGAAGGAACAATGAGCAGTTCTTC
.	TRBV5-1	TRBJ1-2	.	CASSLAGQTYGYTF	TGCGCCAGCAGCTTGGCCGGGCAAACCTATGGCTACACCTTC
.	TRBV28	TRBJ1-2	.	CASTGGTPSF	TGTGCCAGCACCGGAGGGACTCCGTCCTTC
.	TRBV9	TRBJ1-1	.	CASSVDGNTEAFF	TGTGCCAGCAGCGTAGATGGGAACACTGAAGCTTTCTTT
.	TRBV15	TRBJ2-5	.	CATSRDGEETQYF	TGTGCCACCAGCAGAGATGGAGAGGAGACCCAGTACTTC
TRBD1	TRBV27	TRBJ1-5	.	CASSSYRDRAQPQHF	TGTGCCAGCAGTTCCTACCGGGACAGGGCTCAGCCCCAGCATTTT
.	TRBV15	TRBJ2-7	.	CATSRPPDGFMGEQYF	TGTGCCACCAGCAGACCCCCCGACGGTTTCATGGGCGAGCAGTACTTC
.	TRBV30	TRBJ2-7	once	CAWRGDPGNSYEQYF	TGTGCCTGGAGGGGAGACCCAGGGAACTCCTACGAGCAGTACTTC
.	TRBV20-1	TRBJ1-2	.	CSANLNYGYTF	TGCAGTGCTAACCTAAACTATGGCTACACCTTC
TRBD1	TRBV11-2	TRBJ1-5	.	CASSLAPRDRGYSNQPQHF	TGTGCCAGCAGCTTAGCCCCACGGGACAGGGGATATAGCAATCAGCCCCAGCATTTT
.	TRBV10-1	TRBJ1-4	few	CASSPGRTAEKLFF	TGCGCCAGCAGCCCGGGACGGACTGCGGAAAAACTGTTTTTT
TRBD1	TRBV7-2	TRBJ2-1	.	CASSWDRGAYNEQFF	TGTGCCAGCAGCTGGGACAGGGGAGCCTACAATGAGCAGTTCTTC
.	TRBV27	TRBJ2-3	.	CASSPLATRKGDTQYF	TGTGCCAGCAGTCCACTGGCCACCCGGAAAGGGGATACGCAGTATTTT
.	TRBV19	TRBJ1-1	.	CASSTRTANTEAFF	TGTGCCAGTAGCACACGGACAGCGAACACTGAAGCTTTCTTT
.	TRBV5-1	TRBJ1-2	.	CASSLVPANYGYTF	TGCGCCAGCAGCTTGGTACCAGCTAACTATGGCTACACCTTC
TRBD1	TRBV2	TRBJ1-2	many	CASGDRQGVKGYTF	TGTGCCAGCGGGGATAGACAGGGGGTAAAGGGCTACACCTTC